Sequencing of this T cell receptor (beta chain) was carried out in a study of CD8 T cells in Susac syndrome. This CDR3 has 16 residues. V dropped 1 base and J dropped 4; count of bases not matched to a gene: 9. Germline CDR1 reads SQVTM; CDR2 reads ANQGSEA. RNA was extracted with the RNeasy kit, and a quantity of about 0.45 to 1 ug was reverse transcribed using random hexamers. TCRdb fed the immunoSEQ multiplex PCR reads into MiXCR, producing one record per CDR3 protein. Here the sample spans 84,000 or so distinct CDR3 sequences, 85% to 95% being singletons. The specimen was CD8+ T cells from PBMCs. This chain uses TRBV29-1 with TRBJ2-1; 8 bases are a match to TRBD1. The origin of this receptor is a human donor with Susac syndrome. The CDR3 DNA follows: TGCAGCGTTGAAGGACAGGACAGGGTGGGGTACAATGAGCAGTTCTTC. It specifies CSVEGQDRVGYNEQFF.